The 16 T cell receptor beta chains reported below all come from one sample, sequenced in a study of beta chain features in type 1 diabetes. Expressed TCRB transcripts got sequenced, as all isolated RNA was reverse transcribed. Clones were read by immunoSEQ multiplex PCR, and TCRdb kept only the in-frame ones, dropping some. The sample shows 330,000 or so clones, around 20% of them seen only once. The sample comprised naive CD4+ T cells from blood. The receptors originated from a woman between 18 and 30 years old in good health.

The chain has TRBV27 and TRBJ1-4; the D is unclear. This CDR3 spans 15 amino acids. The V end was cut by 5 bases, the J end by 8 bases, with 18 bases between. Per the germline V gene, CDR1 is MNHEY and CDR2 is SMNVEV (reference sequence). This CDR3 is CASSPSQATWEKLFF. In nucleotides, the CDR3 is TGTGCCAGCAGTCCCTCCCAGGCCACTTGGGAAAAACTGTTTTTT. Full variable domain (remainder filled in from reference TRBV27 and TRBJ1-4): EAQVTQNPRYLITVTGKKLTVTCSQNMNHEYMSWYRQDPGLGLRQIYYSMNVEVTDKGDVPEGYKVSRKEKRNFPLILESPSPNQTSLYFCASSPSQATWEKLFFGSGTQLSVL.

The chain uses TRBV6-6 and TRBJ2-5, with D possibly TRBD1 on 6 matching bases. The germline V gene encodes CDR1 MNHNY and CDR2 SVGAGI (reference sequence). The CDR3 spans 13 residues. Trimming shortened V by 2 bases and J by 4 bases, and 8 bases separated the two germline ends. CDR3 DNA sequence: TGTGCCAGCAGTTACGGGACAAGAGAGACCCAGTACTTC. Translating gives CASSYGTRETQYF.

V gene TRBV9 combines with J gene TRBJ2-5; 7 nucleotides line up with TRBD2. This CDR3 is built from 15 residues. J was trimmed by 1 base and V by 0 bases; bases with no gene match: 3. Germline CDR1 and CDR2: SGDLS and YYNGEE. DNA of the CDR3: TGTGCCAGCAGCGTAGGGGCTAGCGGCCAAGAGACCCAGTACTTC. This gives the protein CASSVGASGQETQYF.

The CDR3 coding sequence is TGCGCCAGCAGCATGGGTAGCTCCTACGAGCAGTACTTC. This encodes CASSMGSSYEQYF. This chain uses TRBV5-1 with TRBJ2-7; D uncertain. The CDR3 contains 13 residues. Trimming shortened V by 4 bases and J by 0 bases, and 8 bases separated the two germline ends. Looked up from germline, CDR1 is SGHRS and CDR2 is YFSETQ.

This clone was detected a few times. CDR3 region: CAVSGAGETQYF. CDR3 nucleotides: TGTGCCGTTAGCGGGGCAGGGGAGACCCAGTACTTC. This sequence joins TRBV19 and TRBJ2-5, with 8 bases fitting TRBD2. The CDR3 has 12 residues. Looked up from germline, CDR1 is LNHDA and CDR2 is SQIVND (reference sequence). V dropped 11 bases and J dropped 5; count of bases not matched to a gene: 7. The full variable domain, in which reference TRBV19 and TRBJ2-5 provide the parts outside the CDR3, is DGGITQSPKYLFRKEGQNVTLSCEQNLNHDAMYWYRQDPGQGLRLIYYSQIVNDFQKGDIAEGYSVSREKKESFPLTVTSAQKNPTAFYLCAVSGAGETQYFGPGTRLLVL.

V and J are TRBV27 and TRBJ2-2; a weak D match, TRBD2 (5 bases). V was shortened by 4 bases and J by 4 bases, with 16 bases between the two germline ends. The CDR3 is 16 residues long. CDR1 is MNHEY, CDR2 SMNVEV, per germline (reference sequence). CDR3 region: CASSSPARGRTGELFF. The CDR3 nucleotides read TGTGCCAGCAGTTCCCCTGCGAGAGGGCGCACCGGGGAGCTGTTTTTT.

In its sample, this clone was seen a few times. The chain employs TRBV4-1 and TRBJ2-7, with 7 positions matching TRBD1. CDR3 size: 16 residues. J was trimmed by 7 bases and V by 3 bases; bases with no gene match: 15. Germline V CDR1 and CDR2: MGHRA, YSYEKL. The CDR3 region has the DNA TGCGCCAGCAGCCACCCCGCCCGGGACAGACACAATGAGCAGTACTTC. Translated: CASSHPARDRHNEQYF.

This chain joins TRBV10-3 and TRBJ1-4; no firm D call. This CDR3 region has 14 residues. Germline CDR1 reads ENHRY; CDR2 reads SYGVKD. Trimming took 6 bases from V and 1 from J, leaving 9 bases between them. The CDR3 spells CAISDIGTNEKLFF. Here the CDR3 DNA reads TGTGCCATCAGCGACATCGGAACTAATGAAAAACTGTTTTTT.

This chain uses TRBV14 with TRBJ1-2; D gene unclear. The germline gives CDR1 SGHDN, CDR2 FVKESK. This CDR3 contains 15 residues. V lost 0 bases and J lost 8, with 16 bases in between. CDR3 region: CASSQEWAGIKGYTF. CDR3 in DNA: TGTGCCAGCAGCCAAGAATGGGCCGGGATAAAGGGCTACACCTTC.

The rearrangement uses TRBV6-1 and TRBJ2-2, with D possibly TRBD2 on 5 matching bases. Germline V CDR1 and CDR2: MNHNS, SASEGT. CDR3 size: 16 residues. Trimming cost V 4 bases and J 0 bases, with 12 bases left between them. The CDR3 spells CASSGLRGTNTGELFF. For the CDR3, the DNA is TGTGCCAGCAGTGGTTTGCGAGGGACGAACACCGGGGAGCTGTTTTTT.

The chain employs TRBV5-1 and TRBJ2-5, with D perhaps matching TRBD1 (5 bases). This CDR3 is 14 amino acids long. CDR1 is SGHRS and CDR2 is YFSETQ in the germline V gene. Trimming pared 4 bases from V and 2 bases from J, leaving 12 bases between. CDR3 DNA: TGCGCCAGCAGCCCAGACAGTACTCAAGAGACCCAGTACTTC. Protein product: CASSPDSTQETQYF.

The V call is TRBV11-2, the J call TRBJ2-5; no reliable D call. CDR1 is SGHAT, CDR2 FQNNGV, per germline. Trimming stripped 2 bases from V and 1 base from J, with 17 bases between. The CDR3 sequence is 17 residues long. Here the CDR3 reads CASSLSEWQNLQETQYF. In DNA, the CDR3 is TGTGCCAGCAGCTTAAGCGAGTGGCAGAACCTCCAAGAGACCCAGTACTTC.

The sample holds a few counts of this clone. CDR3 amino acids: CASSPDRRFNEQFF. The CDR3 region has the DNA TGTGCCAGCAGTCCGGACAGGCGATTCAATGAGCAGTTCTTC. This chain joins TRBV6-6 and TRBJ2-1; 7 bases are shared with TRBD1. V dropped 5 bases and J dropped 6; count of bases not matched to a gene: 7. The CDR3 is made up of 14 amino acids. Per the germline V gene, CDR1 is MNHNY and CDR2 is SVGAGI (reference sequence).

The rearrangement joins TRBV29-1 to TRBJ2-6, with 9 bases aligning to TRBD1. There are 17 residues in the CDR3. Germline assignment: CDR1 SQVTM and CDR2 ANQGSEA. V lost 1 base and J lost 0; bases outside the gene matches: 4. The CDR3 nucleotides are TGCAGCGTTGAAGCAGGACAGGGGATCTCTGGGGCCAACGTCCTGACTTTC. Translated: CSVEAGQGISGANVLTF.

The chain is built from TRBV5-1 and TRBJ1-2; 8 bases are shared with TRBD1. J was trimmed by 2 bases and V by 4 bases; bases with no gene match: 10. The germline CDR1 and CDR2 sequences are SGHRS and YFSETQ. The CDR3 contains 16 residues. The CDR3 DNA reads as TGCGCCAGCAGCCGAACAAACGACAGGGGCAACTATGGCTACACCTTC. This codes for CASSRTNDRGNYGYTF.

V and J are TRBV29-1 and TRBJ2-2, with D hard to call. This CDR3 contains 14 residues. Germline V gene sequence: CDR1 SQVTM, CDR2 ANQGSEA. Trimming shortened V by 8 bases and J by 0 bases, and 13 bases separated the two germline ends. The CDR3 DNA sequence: TGCAGCACCGACGGGTTCGCGAACACCGGGGAGCTGTTTTTT. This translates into CSTDGFANTGELFF.